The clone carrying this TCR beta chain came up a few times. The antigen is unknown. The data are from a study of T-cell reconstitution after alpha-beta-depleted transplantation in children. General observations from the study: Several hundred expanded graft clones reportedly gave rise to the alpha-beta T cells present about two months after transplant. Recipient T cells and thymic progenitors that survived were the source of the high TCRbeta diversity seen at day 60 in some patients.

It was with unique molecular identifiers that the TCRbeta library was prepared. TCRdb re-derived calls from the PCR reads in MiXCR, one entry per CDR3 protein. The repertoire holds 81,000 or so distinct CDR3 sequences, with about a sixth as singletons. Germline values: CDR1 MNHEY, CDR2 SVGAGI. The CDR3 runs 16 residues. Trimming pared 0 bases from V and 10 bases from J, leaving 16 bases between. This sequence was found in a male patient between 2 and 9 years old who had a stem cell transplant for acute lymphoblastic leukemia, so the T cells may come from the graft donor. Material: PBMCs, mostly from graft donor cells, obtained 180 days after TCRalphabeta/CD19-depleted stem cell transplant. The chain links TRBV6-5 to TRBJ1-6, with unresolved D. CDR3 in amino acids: CASSYSTSGPQSPLHF. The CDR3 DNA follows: TGTGCCAGCAGTTACTCGACATCGGGCCCGCAGTCACCCCTCCACTTT.